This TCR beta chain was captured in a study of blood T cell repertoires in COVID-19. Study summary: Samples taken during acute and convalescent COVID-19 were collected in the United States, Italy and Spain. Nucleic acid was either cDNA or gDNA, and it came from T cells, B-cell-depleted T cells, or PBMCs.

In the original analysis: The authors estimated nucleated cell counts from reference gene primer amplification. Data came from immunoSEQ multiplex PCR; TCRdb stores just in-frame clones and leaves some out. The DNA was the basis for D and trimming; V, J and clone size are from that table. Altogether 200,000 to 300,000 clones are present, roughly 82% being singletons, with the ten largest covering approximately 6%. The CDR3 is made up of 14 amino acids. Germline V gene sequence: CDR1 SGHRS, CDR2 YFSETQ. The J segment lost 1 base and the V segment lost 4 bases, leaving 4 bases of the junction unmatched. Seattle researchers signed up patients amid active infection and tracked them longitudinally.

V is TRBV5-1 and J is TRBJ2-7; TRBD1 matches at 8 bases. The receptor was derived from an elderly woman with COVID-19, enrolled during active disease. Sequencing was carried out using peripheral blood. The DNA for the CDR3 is TGCGCCAGCAGCAACGACAGGGGTTCCTACGAGCAGTACTTC. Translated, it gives CASSNDRGSYEQYF.